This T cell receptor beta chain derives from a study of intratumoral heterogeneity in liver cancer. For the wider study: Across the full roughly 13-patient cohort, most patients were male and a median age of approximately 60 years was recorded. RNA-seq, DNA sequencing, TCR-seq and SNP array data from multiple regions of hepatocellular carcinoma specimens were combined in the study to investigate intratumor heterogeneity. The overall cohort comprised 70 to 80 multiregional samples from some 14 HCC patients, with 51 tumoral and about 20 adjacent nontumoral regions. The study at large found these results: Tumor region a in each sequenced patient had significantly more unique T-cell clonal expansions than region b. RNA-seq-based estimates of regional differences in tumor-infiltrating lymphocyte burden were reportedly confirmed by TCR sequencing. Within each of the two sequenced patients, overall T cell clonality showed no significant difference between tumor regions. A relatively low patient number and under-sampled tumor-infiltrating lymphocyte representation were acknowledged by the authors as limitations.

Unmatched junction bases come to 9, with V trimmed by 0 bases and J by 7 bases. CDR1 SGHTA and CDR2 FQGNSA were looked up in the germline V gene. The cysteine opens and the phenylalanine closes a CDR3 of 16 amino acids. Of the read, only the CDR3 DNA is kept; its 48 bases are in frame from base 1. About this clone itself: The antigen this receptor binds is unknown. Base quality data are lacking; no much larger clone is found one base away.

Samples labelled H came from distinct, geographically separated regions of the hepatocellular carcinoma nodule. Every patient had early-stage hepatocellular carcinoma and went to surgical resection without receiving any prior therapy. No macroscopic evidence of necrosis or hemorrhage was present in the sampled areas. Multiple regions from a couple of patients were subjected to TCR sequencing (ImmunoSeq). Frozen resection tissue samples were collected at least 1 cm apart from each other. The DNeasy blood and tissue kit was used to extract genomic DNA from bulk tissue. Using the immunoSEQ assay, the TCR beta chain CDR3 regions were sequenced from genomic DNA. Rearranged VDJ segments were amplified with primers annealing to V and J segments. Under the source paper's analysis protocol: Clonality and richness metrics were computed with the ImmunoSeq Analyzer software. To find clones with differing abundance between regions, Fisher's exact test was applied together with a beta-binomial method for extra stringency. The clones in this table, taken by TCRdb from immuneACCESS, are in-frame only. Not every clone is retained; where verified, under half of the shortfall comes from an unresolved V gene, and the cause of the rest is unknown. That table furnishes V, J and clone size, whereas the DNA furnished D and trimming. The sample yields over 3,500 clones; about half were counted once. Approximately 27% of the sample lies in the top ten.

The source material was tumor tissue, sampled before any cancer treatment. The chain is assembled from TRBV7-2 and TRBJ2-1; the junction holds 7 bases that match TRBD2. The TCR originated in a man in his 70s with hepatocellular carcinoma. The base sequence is TGTGCCAGCAGCTTAGCTTCGGGGGGACCGAGGAATGAGCAGTTCTTC. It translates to CASSLASGGPRNEQFF.